This T cell receptor beta chain was profiled in a study of T cell clonality in common variable immunodeficiency. Study-level results: What drives increased CVID clonality needs T cell subpopulation sequencing.

V dropped 1 base and J dropped 0 bases, with 10 bases sitting between them. CDR1 is MNHNS, CDR2 SASEGT, per germline. The CDR3 totals 15 residues. This clone was counted at least ten times. Its specificity is unknown. Read data end 3 residues before the CDR3 end; the end is taken from the germline J gene. TCRdb's table, derived via immunoSEQ multiplex PCR, lists solely in-frame clones and lacks some. Observed in the sample are 45,000 to 70,000 clones, none of them singletons. The chain combines TRBV6-1 with TRBJ2-7; tentatively, D is TRBD2 (5 bases). The sample taken for sequencing was peripheral blood mononuclear cells. The source is a person aged 18 to 75 in good health. CDR3 DNA, as far as it was read: TGTGCCAGCAGTGAAGTTACGGGGATCTCCTACGAG. It translates to CASSEVTGISYE. The whole CDR3 reads CASSEVTGISYEQYF.